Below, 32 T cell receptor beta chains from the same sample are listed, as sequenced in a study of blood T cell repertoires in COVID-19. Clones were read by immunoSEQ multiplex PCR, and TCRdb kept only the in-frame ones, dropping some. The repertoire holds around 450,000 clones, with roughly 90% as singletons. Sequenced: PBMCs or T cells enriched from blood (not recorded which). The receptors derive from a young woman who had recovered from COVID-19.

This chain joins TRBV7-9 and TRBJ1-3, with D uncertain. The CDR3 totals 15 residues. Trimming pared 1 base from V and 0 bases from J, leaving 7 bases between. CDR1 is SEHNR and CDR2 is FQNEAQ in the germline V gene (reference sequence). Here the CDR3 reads CASSLDLFSGNTIYF. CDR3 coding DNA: TGTGCCAGCAGCTTAGACCTATTCTCTGGAAACACCATATATTTT.

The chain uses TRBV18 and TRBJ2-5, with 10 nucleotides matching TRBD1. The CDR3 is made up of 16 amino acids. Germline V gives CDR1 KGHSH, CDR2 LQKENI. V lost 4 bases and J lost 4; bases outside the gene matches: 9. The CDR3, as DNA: TGTGCCAGCTCACGGGGGACAGGGGCTGCGGGAGAGACCCAGTACTTC. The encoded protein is CASSRGTGAAGETQYF.

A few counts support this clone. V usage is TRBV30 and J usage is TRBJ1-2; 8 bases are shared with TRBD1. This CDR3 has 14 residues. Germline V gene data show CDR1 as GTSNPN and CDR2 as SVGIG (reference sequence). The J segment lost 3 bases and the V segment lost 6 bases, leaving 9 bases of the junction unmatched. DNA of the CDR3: TGTGCCTGTCGAAGACAGGGGCGGGACTATGGCTACACCTTC. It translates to CACRRQGRDYGYTF.

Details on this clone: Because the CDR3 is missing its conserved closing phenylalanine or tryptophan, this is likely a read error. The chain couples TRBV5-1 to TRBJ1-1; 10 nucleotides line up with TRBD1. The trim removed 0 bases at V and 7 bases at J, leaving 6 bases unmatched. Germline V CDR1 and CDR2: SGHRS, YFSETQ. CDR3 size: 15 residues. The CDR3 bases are TGCGCCAGCAGCTTGGTGACAGGGGGCGTCAATGAAGCTTTCCTT. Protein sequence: CASSLVTGGVNEAFL.

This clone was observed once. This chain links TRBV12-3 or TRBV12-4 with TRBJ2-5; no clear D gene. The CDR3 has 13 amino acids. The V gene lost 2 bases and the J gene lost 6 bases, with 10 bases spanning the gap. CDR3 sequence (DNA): TGTGCCAGCAGTTTAAGGCAGGCGAAGACCCAGTACTTC. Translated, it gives CASSLRQAKTQYF.

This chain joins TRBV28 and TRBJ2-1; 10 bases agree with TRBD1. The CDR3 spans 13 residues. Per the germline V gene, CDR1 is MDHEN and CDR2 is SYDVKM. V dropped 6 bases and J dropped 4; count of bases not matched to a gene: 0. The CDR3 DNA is TGTGCCAGCAGGGGACAGGGGTACAATGAGCAGTTCTTC. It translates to CASRGQGYNEQFF.

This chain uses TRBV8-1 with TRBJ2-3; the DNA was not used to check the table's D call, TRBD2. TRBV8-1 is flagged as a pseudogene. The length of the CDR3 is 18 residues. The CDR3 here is CGSASAALTQEGTDTQYF. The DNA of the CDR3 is TGTGGCAGTGCATCCGCAGCCCTCACTCAGGAGGGGACAGATACGCAGTATTTT.

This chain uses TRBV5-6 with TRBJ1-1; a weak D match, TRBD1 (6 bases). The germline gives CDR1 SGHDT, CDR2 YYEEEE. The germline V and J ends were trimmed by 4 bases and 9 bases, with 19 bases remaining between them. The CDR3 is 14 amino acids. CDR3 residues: CASSVRSGTKKAFF. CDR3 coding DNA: TGTGCCAGCAGCGTGCGTTCCGGGACAAAAAAAGCTTTCTTT. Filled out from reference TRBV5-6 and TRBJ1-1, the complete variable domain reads DAGVTQSPTHLIKTRGQQVTLRCSPKSGHDTVSWYQQALGQGPQFIFQYYEEEERQRGNFPDRFSGHQFPNYSSELNVNALLLGDSALYLCASSVRSGTKKAFFGQGTRLTVV.

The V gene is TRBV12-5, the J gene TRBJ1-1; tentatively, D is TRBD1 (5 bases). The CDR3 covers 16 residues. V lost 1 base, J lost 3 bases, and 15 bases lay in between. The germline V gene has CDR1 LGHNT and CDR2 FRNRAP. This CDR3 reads CASGLATRGGDTEAFF. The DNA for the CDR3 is TGTGCTAGTGGTTTGGCTACGCGTGGGGGGGACACTGAAGCTTTCTTT.

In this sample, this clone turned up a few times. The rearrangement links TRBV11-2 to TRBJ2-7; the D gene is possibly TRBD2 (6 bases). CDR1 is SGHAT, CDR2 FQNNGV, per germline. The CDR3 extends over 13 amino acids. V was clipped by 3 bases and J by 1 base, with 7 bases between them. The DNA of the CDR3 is TGTGCCAGCAGCTTCAGCGGGTCCTACGAGCAGTACTTC. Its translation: CASSFSGSYEQYF.

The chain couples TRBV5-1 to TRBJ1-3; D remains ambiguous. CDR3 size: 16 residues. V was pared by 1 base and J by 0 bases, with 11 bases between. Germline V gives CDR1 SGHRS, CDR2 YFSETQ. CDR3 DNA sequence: TGCGCCAGCAGCTTGTACCAGGCCTCCTCTGGAAACACCATATATTTT. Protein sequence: CASSLYQASSGNTIYF. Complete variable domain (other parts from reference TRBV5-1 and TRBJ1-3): KAGVTQTPRYLIKTRGQQVTLSCSPISGHRSVSWYQQTPGQGLQFLFEYFSETQRNKGNFPGRFSGRQFSNSRSEMNVSTLELGDSALYLCASSLYQASSGNTIYFGEGSWLTVV.

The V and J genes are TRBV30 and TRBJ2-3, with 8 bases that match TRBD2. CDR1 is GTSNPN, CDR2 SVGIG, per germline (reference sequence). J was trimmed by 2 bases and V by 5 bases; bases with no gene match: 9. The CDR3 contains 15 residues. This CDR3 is CAWPNSGALTDTQYF. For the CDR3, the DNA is TGTGCCTGGCCCAATAGCGGGGCGCTCACAGATACGCAGTATTTT.

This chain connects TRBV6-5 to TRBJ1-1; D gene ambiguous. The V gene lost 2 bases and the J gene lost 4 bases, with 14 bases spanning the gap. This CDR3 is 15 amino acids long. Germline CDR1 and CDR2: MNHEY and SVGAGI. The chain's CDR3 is CASSYLEGLGTEAFF. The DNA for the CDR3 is TGTGCCAGCAGTTACCTTGAGGGTCTGGGCACTGAAGCTTTCTTT.

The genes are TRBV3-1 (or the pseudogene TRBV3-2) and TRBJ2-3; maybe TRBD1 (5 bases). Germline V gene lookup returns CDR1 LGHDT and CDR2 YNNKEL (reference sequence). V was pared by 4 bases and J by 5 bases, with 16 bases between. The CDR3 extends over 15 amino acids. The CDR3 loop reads CASSRRVADQDTQYF. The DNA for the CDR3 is TGTGCCAGCAGCCGCAGGGTGGCAGATCAAGATACGCAGTATTTT.

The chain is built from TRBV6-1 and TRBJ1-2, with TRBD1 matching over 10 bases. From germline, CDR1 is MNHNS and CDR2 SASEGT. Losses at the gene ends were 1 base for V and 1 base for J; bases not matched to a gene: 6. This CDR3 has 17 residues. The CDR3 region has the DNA TGTGCCAGCAGTGAAGAGGACAGGGGGGGGAGTAACTATGGCTACACCTTC. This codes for CASSEEDRGGSNYGYTF.

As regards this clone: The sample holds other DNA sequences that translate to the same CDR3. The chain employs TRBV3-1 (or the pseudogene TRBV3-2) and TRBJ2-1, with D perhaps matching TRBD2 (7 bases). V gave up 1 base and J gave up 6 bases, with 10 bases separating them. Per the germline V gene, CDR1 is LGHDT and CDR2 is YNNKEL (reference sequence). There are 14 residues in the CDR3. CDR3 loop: CASSQGGGVNEQFF. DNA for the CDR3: TGTGCCAGCAGCCAAGGAGGGGGGGTCAATGAGCAGTTCTTC.

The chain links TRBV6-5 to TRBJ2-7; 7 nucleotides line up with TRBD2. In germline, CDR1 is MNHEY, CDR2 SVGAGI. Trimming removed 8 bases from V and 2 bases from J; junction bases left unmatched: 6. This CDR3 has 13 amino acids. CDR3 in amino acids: CASGSGATYEQYF. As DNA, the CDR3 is TGTGCCAGCGGCAGCGGGGCTACCTACGAGCAGTACTTC.

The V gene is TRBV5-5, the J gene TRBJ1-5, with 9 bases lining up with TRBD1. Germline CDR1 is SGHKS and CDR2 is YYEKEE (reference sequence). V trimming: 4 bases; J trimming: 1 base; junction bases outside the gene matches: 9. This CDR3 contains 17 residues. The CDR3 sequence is CASSTRGTGLSNQPQHF. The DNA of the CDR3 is TGTGCCAGCAGCACTCGCGGGACAGGGTTGAGCAATCAGCCCCAGCATTTT.

The CDR3 region has the DNA TGTGCCAGCAGTTCCCTCCGGGACAGGAACACTGAAGCTTTCTTT. Protein product: CASSSLRDRNTEAFF. V is TRBV27 and J is TRBJ1-1, with 7 bases identical to TRBD1. Unmatched junction bases numbered 6, after V lost 4 bases and J lost 1 base. Looked up from germline, CDR1 is MNHEY and CDR2 is SMNVEV (reference sequence). The CDR3 is 15 residues long.

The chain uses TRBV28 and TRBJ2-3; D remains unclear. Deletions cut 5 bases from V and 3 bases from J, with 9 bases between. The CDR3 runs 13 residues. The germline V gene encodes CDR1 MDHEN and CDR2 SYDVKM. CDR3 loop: CASSQTQTDTQYF. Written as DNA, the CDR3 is TGTGCCAGCAGTCAAACACAAACAGATACGCAGTATTTT.

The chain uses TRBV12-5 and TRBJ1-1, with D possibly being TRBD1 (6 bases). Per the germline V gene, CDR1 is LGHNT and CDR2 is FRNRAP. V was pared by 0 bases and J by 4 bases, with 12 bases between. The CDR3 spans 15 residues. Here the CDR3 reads CASGLVTGRGTEAFF. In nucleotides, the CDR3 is TGTGCTAGTGGTTTGGTAACAGGGAGGGGCACTGAAGCTTTCTTT.

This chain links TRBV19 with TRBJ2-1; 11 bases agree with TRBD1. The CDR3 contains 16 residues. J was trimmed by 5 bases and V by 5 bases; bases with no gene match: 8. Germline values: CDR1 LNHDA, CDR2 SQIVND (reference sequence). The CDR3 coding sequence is TGTGCCAGTAGTGCCTGGACAGGGGGCGAAAACAATGAGCAGTTCTTC. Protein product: CASSAWTGGENNEQFF. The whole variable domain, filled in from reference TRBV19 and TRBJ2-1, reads DGGITQSPKYLFRKEGQNVTLSCEQNLNHDAMYWYRQDPGQGLRLIYYSQIVNDFQKGDIAEGYSVSREKKESFPLTVTSAQKNPTAFYLCASSAWTGGENNEQFFGPGTRLTVL.

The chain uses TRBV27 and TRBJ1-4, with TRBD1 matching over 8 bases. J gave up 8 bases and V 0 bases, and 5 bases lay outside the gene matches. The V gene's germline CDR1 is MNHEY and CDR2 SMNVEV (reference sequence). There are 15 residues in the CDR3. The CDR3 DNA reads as TGTGCCAGCAGTTTATCTCAGGGGGCGAGAGAAAAACTGTTTTTT. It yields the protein CASSLSQGAREKLFF.

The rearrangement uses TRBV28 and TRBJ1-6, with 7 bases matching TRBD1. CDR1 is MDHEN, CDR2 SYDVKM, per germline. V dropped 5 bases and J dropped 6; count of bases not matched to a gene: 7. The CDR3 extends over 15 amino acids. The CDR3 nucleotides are TGTGCCAGCAGTCCCACAGGGGTCGGTAATTCACCCCTCCACTTT. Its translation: CASSPTGVGNSPLHF.

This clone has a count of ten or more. In nucleotides, the CDR3 is TGCGCCAGCTTCTGGACTAGCGGGGGGGCGGCAGATACGCAGTATTTT. Translation gives CASFWTSGGAADTQYF. The genes are TRBV10-1 and TRBJ2-3; 15 nucleotides agree with TRBD2. J gave up 4 bases and V 8 bases, and 7 bases lay outside the gene matches. In germline, CDR1 is WNHNN, CDR2 SYGVQD (reference sequence). The CDR3 spans 16 residues.

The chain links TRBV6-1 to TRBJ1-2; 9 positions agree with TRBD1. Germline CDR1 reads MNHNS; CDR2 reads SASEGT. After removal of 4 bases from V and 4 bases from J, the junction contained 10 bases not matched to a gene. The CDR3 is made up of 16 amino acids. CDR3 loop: CASSVSGTGFSYGYTF. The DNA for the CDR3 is TGTGCCAGCAGTGTCTCCGGGACAGGGTTCAGCTATGGCTACACCTTC.

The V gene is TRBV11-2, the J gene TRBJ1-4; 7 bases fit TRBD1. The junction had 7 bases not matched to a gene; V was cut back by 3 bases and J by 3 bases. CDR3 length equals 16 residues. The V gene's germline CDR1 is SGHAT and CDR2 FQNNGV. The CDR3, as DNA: TGTGCCAGCAGCTTGGACAGGACGCGGGCTAATGAAAAACTGTTTTTT. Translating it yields CASSLDRTRANEKLFF.

This chain's CDR3 is CASSSPDTPYNSPLHF. CDR3 bases: TGTGCCAGCAGTTCCCCGGACACACCTTATAATTCACCCCTCCACTTT. The V gene is TRBV6-5, the J gene TRBJ1-6; TRBD1 is a possible D gene (5 bases). Germline V lookup: CDR1 MNHEY, CDR2 SVGAGI. CDR3 length: 16 residues. V was shortened by 4 bases and J by 4 bases, with 14 bases between the two germline ends.

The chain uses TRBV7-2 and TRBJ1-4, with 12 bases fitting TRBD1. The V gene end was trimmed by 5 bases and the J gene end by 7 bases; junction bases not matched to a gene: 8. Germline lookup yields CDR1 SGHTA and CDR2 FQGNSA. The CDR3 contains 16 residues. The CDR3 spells CASSMGQGAWVEKLFF. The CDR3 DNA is TGTGCCAGCAGCATGGGACAGGGGGCTTGGGTTGAAAAACTGTTTTTT.

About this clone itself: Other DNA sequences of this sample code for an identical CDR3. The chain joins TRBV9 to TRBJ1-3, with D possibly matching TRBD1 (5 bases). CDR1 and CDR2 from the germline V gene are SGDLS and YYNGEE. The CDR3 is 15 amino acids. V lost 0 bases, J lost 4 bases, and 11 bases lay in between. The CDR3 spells CASSVDGGSGNTIYF. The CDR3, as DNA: TGTGCCAGCAGCGTAGACGGGGGTTCCGGAAACACCATATATTTT.

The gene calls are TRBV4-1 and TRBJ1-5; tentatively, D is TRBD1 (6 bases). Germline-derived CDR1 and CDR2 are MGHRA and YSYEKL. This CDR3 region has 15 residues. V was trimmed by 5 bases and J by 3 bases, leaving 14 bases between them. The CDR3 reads CASSLYTGNNQPQHF. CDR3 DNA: TGCGCCAGCAGCTTATATACAGGGAACAATCAGCCCCAGCATTTT.

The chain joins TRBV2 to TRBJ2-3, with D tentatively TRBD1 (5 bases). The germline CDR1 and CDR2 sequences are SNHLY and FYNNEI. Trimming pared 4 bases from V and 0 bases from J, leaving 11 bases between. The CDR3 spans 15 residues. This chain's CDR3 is CASSGLTASTDTQYF. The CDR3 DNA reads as TGTGCCAGCAGTGGACTGACAGCTAGCACAGATACGCAGTATTTT.